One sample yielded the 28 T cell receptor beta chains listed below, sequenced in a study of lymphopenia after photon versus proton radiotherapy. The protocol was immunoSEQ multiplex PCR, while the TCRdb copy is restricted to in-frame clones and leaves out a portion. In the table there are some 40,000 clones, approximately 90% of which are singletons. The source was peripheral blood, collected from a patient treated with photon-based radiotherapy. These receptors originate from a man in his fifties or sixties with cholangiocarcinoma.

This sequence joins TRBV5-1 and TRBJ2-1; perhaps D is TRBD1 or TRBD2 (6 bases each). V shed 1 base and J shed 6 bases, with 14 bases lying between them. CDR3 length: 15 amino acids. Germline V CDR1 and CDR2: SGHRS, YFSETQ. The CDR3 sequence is CASSLRGTLGNEQFF. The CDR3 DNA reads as TGCGCCAGCAGCTTGAGGGGGACTCTCGGCAATGAGCAGTTCTTC.

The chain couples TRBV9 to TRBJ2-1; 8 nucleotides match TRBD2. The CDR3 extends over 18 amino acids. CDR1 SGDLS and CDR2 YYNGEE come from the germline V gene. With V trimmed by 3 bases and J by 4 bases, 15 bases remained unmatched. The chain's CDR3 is CASSAHEGAGAYYNEQFF. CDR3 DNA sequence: TGTGCCAGCAGCGCCCATGAAGGAGCGGGGGCTTATTACAATGAGCAGTTCTTC.

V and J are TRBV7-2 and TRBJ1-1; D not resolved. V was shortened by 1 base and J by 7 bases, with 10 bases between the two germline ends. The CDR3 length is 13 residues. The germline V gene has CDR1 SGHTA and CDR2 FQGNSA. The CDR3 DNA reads TGTGCCAGCAGCTTAGGGGGTCGGATTGAAGCTTTCTTT. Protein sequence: CASSLGGRIEAFF.

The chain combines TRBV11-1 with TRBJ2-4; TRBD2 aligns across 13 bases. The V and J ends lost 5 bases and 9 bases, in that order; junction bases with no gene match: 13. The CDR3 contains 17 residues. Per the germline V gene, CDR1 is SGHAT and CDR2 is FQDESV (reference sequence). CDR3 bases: TGTGCCAGCAGCCCGAGGACTAGCGGGGGAATGAGAGGCATTCAGTACTTC. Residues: CASSPRTSGGMRGIQYF. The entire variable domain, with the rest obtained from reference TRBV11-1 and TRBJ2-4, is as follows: EAEVAQSPRYKITEKSQAVAFWCDPISGHATLYWYRQILGQGPELLVQFQDESVVDDSQLPKDRFSAERLKGVDSTLKIQPAELGDSAMYLCASSPRTSGGMRGIQYFGAGTRLSVL.

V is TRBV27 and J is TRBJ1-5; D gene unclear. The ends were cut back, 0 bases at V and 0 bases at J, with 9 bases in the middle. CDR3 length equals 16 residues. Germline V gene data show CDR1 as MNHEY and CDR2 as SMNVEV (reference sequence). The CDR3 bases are TGTGCCAGCAGTTTATCCGGGGTAAATAGCAATCAGCCCCAGCATTTT. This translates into CASSLSGVNSNQPQHF.

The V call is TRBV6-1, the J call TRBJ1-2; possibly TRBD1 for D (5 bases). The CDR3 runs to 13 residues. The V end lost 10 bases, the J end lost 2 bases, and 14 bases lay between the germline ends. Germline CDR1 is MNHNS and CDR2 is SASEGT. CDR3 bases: TGTGCCACCCTACGGGACGGCAACTATGGCTACACCTTC. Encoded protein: CATLRDGNYGYTF.

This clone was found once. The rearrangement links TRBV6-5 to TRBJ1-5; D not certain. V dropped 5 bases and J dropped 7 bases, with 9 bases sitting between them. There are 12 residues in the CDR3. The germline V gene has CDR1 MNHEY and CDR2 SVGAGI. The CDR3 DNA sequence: TGTGCCAGCAGTGCCGGAGAGCAGCCCCAGCATTTT. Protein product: CASSAGEQPQHF.

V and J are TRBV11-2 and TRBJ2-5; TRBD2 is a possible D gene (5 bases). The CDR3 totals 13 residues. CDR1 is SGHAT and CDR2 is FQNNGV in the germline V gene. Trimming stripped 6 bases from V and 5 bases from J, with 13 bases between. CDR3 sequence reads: CASSSRVGETQYF. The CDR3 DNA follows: TGTGCCAGCAGTTCGAGGGTTGGGGAGACCCAGTACTTC.

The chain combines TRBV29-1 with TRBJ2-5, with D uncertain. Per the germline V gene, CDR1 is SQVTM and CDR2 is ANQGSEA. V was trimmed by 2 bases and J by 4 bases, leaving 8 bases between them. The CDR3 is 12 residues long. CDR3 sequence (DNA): TGCAGCGTTGAATCCTCGGGAGAGACCCAGTACTTC. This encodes CSVESSGETQYF.

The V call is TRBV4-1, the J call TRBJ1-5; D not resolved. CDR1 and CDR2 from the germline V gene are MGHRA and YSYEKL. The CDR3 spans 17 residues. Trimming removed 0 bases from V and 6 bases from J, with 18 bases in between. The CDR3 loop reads CASSQEFFGPASQPQHF. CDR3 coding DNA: TGCGCCAGCAGCCAAGAATTTTTTGGGCCGGCATCTCAGCCCCAGCATTTT.

The CDR3 bases are TGTGCCAGCAGTTTAAAAGCCCAAACCCTGGGACAGGCCTACGAGCAGTACTTC. Protein product: CASSLKAQTLGQAYEQYF. V and J are TRBV27 and TRBJ2-7, with TRBD1 matching over 8 bases. Trimming at V came to 2 bases and at J to 2 bases, leaving 14 bases not matched to a gene. This CDR3 is built from 18 residues. CDR1 MNHEY and CDR2 SMNVEV come from the germline V gene (reference sequence).

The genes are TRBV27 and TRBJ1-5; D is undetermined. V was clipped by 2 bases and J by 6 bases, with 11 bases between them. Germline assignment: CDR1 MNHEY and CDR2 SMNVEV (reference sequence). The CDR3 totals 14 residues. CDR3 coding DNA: TGTGCCAGCAGTTTAGGGTCCGAGGCTCAGCCCCAGCATTTT. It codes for CASSLGSEAQPQHF.

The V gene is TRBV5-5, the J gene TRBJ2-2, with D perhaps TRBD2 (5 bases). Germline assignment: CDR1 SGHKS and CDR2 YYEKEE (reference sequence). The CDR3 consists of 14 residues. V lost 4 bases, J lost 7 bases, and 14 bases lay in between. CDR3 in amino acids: CASSPRWEIGELFF. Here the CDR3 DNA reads TGTGCCAGCAGCCCGAGATGGGAGATCGGGGAGCTGTTTTTT.

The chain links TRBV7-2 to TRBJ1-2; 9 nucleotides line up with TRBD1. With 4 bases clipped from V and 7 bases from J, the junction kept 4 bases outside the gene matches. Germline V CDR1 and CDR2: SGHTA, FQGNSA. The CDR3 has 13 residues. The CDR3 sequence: CASSSGTGFGYTF. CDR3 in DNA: TGTGCCAGCAGCTCCGGGACAGGGTTTGGCTACACCTTC.

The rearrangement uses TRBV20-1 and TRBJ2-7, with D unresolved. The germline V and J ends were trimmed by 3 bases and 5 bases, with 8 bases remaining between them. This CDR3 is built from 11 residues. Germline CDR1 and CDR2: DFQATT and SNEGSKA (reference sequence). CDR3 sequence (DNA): TGCAGTGCTAGGGACCAGCACGAGCAGTACTTC. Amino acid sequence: CSARDQHEQYF.

The CDR3 loop reads CASSFSGSVAGEQFF. CDR3 sequence (DNA): TGCGCCAGCAGCTTTTCGGGGAGTGTAGCTGGCGAGCAGTTCTTC. The chain carries TRBV5-1 and TRBJ2-1; the D gene is possibly TRBD2 (5 bases). This CDR3 has 15 residues. Germline lookup yields CDR1 SGHRS and CDR2 YFSETQ. Trimming took off 2 bases at V and 10 bases at J, with 19 bases between the two ends.

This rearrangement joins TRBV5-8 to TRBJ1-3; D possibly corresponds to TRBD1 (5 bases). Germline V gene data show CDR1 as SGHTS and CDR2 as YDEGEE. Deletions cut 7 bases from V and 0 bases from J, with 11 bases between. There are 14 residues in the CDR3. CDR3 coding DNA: TGTGCCAGCTGCCGGGGCCCCTCTGGAAACACCATATATTTT. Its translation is CASCRGPSGNTIYF.

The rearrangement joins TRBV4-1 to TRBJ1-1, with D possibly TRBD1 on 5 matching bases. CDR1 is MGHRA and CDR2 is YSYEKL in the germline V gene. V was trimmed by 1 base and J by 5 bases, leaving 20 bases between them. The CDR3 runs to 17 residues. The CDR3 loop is CASSQAPGAFGGTEAFF. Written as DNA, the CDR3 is TGCGCCAGCAGCCAAGCCCCCGGAGCATTCGGGGGGACTGAAGCTTTCTTT.

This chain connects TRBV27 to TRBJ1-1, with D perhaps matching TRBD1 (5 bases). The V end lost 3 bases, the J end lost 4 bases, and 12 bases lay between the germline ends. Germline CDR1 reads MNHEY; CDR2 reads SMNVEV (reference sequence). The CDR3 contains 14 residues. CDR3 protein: CASSFGGSLTEAFF. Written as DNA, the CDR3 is TGTGCCAGCAGTTTTGGGGGGTCACTCACTGAAGCTTTCTTT.

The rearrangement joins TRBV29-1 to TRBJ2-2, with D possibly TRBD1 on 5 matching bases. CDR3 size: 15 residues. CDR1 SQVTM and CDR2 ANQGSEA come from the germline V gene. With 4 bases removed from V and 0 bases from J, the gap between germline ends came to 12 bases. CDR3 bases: TGCAGCGTTGTGGGGCCAGGGTCGAACACCGGGGAGCTGTTTTTT. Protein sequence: CSVVGPGSNTGELFF.

CDR3 in amino acids: CASSSQENTEAFF. DNA for the CDR3: TGTGCCAGCAGCTCGCAGGAGAACACTGAAGCTTTCTTT. The chain is built from TRBV7-3 and TRBJ1-1, with D unclear. Deletions cut 4 bases from V and 1 base from J, with 7 bases between. CDR1 SGHTA and CDR2 FQGTGA come from the germline V gene. The CDR3 is 13 amino acids.

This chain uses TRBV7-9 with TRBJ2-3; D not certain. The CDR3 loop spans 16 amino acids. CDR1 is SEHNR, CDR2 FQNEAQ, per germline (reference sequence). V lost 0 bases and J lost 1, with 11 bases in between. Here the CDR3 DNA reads TGTGCCAGCAGCTTAGCGCTAGGGTCCCGCACAGATACGCAGTATTTT. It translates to CASSLALGSRTDTQYF.

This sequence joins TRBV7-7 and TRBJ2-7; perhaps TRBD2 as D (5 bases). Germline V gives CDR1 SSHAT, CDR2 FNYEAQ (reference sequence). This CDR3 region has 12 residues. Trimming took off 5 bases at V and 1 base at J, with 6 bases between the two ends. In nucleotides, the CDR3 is TGTGCCAGCAGCCGAGGGTCCTACGAGCAGTACTTC. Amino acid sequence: CASSRGSYEQYF.

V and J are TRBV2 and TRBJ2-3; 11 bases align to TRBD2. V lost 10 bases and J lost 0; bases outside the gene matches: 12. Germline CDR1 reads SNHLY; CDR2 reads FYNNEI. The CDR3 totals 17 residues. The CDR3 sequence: CATRKGSGGVSTDTQYF. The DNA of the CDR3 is TGTGCCACCCGGAAGGGTAGCGGGGGGGTTAGCACAGATACGCAGTATTTT.

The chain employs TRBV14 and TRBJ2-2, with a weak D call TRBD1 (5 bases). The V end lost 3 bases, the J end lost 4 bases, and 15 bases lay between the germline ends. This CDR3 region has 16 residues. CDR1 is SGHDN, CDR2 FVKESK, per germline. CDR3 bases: TGTGCCAGCAGCCAGCTCACCAGGGTTGGCACCGGGGAGCTGTTTTTT. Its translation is CASSQLTRVGTGELFF. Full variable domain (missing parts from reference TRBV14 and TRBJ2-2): EAGVTQFPSHSVIEKGQTVTLRCDPISGHDNLYWYRRVMGKEIKFLLHFVKESKQDESGMPNNRFLAERTGGTYSTLKVQPAELEDSGVYFCASSQLTRVGTGELFFGEGSRLTVL.

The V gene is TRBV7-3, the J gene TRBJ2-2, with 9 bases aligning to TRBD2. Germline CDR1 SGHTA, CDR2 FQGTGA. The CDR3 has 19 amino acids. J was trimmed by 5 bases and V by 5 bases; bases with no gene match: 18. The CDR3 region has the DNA TGTGCCAGCAGCCGAAGCCCCGGCGGGAGGGCAATTCGGACCGGGGAGCTGTTTTTT. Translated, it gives CASSRSPGGRAIRTGELFF.

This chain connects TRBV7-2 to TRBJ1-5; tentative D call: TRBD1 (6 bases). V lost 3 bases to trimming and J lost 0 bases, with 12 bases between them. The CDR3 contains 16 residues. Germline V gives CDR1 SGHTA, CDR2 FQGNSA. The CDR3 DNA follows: TGTGCCAGCAGCTTGCGAGGGGGGACTAGCAATCAGCCCCAGCATTTT. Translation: CASSLRGGTSNQPQHF. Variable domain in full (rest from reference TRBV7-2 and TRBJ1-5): GAGVSQSPSNKVTEKGKDVELRCDPISGHTALYWYRQSLGQGLEFLIYFQGNSAPDKSGLPSDRFSAERTGGSVSTLTIQRTQQEDSAVYLCASSLRGGTSNQPQHFGDGTRLSIL.

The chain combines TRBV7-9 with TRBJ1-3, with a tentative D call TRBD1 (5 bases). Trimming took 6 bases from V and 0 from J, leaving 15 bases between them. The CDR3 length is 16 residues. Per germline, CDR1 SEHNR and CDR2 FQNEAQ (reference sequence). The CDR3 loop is CASRPGLAFSGNTIYF. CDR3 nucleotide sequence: TGTGCCAGCAGGCCGGGACTTGCTTTCTCTGGAAACACCATATATTTT.